Below, 9 T cell receptor beta chains from the same sample are listed, as sequenced in a study of CD8 T cells in ankylosing spondylitis. Study findings and constraints: Ankylosing spondylitis blood seemed to carry a telltale TCR beta motif made of several highly homologous variants.

Which antigens these TCRs recognize remains unknown. TCRdb analysed the 5' RACE reads with MiXCR anew, one entry per CDR3 protein. The sample consists of approximately 540,000 distinct CDR3 sequences, roughly 13% of them appearing once. The material sequenced was blood, either unsorted or a sorted T cell fraction (not recorded which). The receptors derive from a male donor with ankylosing spondylitis.

The rearrangement joins TRBV4-1 to TRBJ2-1; 10 bases map to TRBD2. The CDR3 spans 16 residues. V trimming: 0 bases; J trimming: 10 bases; junction bases outside the gene matches: 9. Germline CDR1 reads MGHRA; CDR2 reads YSYEKL. The CDR3 nucleotides are TGCGCCAGCAGCCAAGAGGTAGCGGGAGGATTCGTCGAGCAGTTCTTC. This encodes CASSQEVAGGFVEQFF.

The chain uses TRBV12-3 or TRBV12-4 and TRBJ1-4; tentatively, D is TRBD1 (5 bases). CDR3 length: 14 residues. The V end lost 0 bases, the J end lost 8 bases, and 10 bases lay between the germline ends. CDR3 region: CASSLAAGYEKLFF. For the CDR3, the DNA is TGTGCCAGCAGTTTAGCGGCAGGGTACGAAAAACTGTTTTTT.

In its sample, this clonotype was seen a few times. This chain connects TRBV4-1 to TRBJ2-1; 9 nucleotides align to TRBD2. The germline V gene encodes CDR1 MGHRA and CDR2 YSYEKL. Trimming removed 1 base from V and 4 bases from J; junction bases left unmatched: 11. The CDR3 is 18 residues long. CDR3 residues: CASSQGRLAGVSYNEQFF. The DNA of the CDR3 is TGCGCCAGCAGCCAAGGAAGATTAGCGGGAGTGTCATACAATGAGCAGTTCTTC.

This clonotype turned up a few times. The gene calls are TRBV20-1 and TRBJ2-3; 10 bases map to TRBD2. After removal of 3 bases from V and 7 bases from J, the junction contained 7 bases not matched to a gene. Per germline, CDR1 DFQATT and CDR2 SNEGSKA (reference sequence). The CDR3 loop spans 14 amino acids. The chain's CDR3 is CSASASSGRNTQYF. For the CDR3, the DNA is TGCAGTGCTAGCGCTTCTAGCGGGAGAAATACGCAGTATTTT.

This clonotype was detected many times. This chain links TRBV12-3 or TRBV12-4 with TRBJ1-2, with TRBD1 identical over 7 bases. The CDR3 has 13 residues. The J segment lost 7 bases and the V segment lost 4 bases, leaving 6 bases of the junction unmatched. CDR3 DNA sequence: TGTGCCAGCAGTTATCTGACAGGGTCTGGCTACACCTTC. This translates into CASSYLTGSGYTF.

The chain uses TRBV20-1 and TRBJ2-3, with 11 bases lining up with TRBD2. This CDR3 spans 16 amino acids. Per the germline V gene, CDR1 is DFQATT and CDR2 is SNEGSKA (reference sequence). Unmatched junction bases numbered 9, after V lost 2 bases and J lost 5 bases. The CDR3 spells CSARLVAGGPGDTQYF. The CDR3 DNA is TGCAGTGCTAGATTAGTAGCGGGAGGGCCAGGAGATACGCAGTATTTT.

This clonotype was detected ten times or more. The J gene is TRBJ1-4, the V gene TRBV5-1, with 7 bases fitting TRBD1. CDR3 length equals 17 residues. Germline V CDR1 and CDR2: SGHRS, YFSETQ. After removal of 3 bases from V and 4 bases from J, the junction contained 12 bases not matched to a gene. Written as DNA, the CDR3 is TGCGCCAGCAGCTGGGCACTACAGGGGCTCCTTAATGAAAAACTGTTTTTT. Protein: CASSWALQGLLNEKLFF.

In its sample, this clonotype was seen many times. The chain uses TRBV12-3 or TRBV12-4 and TRBJ2-3; 8 bases map to TRBD2. The V segment lost 6 bases and the J segment 0 bases; nucleotides outside the gene matches: 8. CDR3 length: 16 amino acids. CDR3 sequence (DNA): TGTGCCAGCAGACCCTGGGTAGCGGGAAGCACAGATACGCAGTATTTT. The encoded protein is CASRPWVAGSTDTQYF.

A few counts support this clonotype. J is TRBJ2-5 and V is TRBV5-1; 11 bases map to TRBD2. Looked up from germline, CDR1 is SGHRS and CDR2 is YFSETQ. This CDR3 spans 16 amino acids. Germline trimming cut 0 bases from V and 3 bases from J; bases unmatched to any gene: 4. CDR3 coding DNA: TGCGCCAGCAGCTTGGATGCACTAGCGGGAGAAGAGACCCAGTACTTC. Its protein product is CASSLDALAGEETQYF.